This T cell receptor (beta chain) emerged from a study of T cell changes during pregnancy in multiple sclerosis. The V gene lost 7 bases and the J gene lost 3 bases, with 10 bases spanning the gap. The CDR3 loop spans 12 amino acids. CDR1 is SGDLS, CDR2 YYNGEE, per germline. Profiling relied on immunoSEQ multiplex PCR, and the TCRdb table lists in-frame clones only, not all of them. Found here are some 37,000 clones, about 91% of them singletons; the top ten hold over 10%. The V and J genes are TRBV9 and TRBJ1-1; D might be TRBD1 (6 bases). This TCR derives from a female donor with multiple sclerosis, enrolled in a pregnancy study. The input for sequencing was CD8+ T cells from peripheral blood mononuclear cells, taken after pregnancy. The CDR3 is CASGRQDTEAFF. CDR3 nucleotide sequence: TGTGCCAGCGGGAGACAGGACACTGAAGCTTTCTTT.